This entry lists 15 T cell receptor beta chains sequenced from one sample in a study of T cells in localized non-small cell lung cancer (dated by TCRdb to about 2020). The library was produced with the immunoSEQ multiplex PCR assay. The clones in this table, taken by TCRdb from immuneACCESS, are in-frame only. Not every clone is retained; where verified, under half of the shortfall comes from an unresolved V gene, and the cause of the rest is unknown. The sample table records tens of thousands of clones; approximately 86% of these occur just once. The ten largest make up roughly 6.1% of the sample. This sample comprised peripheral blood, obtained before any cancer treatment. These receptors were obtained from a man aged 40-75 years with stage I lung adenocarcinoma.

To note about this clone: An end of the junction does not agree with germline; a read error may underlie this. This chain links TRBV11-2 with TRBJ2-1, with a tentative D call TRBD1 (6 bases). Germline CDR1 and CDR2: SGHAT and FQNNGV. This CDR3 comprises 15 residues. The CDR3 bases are TGCGCCAGCAGCCAGGGGCTACACTCCTACAATGAGCAGTTCTTC. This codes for CASSQGLHSYNEQFF.

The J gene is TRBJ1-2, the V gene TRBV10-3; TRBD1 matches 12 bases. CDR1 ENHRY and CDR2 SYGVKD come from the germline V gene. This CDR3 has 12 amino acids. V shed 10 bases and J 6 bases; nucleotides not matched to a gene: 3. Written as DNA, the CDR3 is TGTGCCACCGGGACAGGGGGCGATGGCTACACCTTC. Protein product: CATGTGGDGYTF.

Here the CDR3 reads CASSLGGRAKNIQYF. The DNA of the CDR3 is TGTGCCAGCAGCTTGGGAGGGAGGGCCAAAAACATTCAGTACTTC. The genes are TRBV5-6 and TRBJ2-4; TRBD2 is a possible D gene (6 bases). The germline V and J ends were trimmed by 0 bases and 1 base, with 8 bases remaining between them. Germline CDR1 and CDR2: SGHDT and YYEEEE. This CDR3 is built from 15 residues.

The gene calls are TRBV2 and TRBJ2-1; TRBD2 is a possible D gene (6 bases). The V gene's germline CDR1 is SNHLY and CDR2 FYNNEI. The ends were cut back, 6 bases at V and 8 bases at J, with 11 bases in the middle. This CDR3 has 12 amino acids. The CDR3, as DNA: TGTGCCAGCAGACTAGCTTCCCATGAGCAGTTCTTC. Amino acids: CASRLASHEQFF.

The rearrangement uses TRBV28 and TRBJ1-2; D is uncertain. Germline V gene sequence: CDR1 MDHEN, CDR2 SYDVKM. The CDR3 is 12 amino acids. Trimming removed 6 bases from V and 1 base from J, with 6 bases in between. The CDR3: CASSRSNYGYTF. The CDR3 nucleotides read TGTGCCAGCAGCCGAAGTAACTATGGCTACACCTTC.

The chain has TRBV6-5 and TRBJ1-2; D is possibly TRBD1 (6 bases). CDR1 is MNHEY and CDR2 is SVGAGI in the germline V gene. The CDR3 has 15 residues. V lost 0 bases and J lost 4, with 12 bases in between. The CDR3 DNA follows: TGTGCCAGCAGTTACTCGACAAGACAGGCCTATGGCTACACCTTC. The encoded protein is CASSYSTRQAYGYTF.

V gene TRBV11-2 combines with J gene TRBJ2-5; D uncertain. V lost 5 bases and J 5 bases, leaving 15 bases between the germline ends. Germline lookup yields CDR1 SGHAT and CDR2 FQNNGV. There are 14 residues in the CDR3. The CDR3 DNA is TGTGCCAGCAGCAATCGGTCAACCCCGGAGACCCAGTACTTC. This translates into CASSNRSTPETQYF.

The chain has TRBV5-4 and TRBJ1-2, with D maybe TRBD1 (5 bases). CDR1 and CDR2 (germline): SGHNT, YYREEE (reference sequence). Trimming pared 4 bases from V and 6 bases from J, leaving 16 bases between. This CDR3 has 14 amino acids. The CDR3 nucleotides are TGTGCCAGCAGCCCCGTCGGGGCCGTCGATGGCTACACCTTC. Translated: CASSPVGAVDGYTF.

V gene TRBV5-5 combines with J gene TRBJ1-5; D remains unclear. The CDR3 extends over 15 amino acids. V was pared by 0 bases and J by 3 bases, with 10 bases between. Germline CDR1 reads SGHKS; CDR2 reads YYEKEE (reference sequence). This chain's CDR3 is CASSLGAMTNQPQHF. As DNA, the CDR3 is TGTGCCAGCAGCTTGGGGGCGATGACCAATCAGCCCCAGCATTTT.

As DNA, the CDR3 is TGTGCCAGCAGCCCGACTAGCGCGTACCAAGAGACCCAGTACTTC. This translates into CASSPTSAYQETQYF. The rearrangement links TRBV7-2 to TRBJ2-5; 8 bases are shared with TRBD2. The germline V gene has CDR1 SGHTA and CDR2 FQGNSA. This CDR3 contains 15 residues. With 5 bases clipped from V and 0 bases from J, the junction kept 5 bases outside the gene matches. Variable domain in full (rest from reference TRBV7-2 and TRBJ2-5): GAGVSQSPSNKVTEKGKDVELRCDPISGHTALYWYRQSLGQGLEFLIYFQGNSAPDKSGLPSDRFSAERTGGSVSTLTIQRTQQEDSAVYLCASSPTSAYQETQYFGPGTRLLVL.

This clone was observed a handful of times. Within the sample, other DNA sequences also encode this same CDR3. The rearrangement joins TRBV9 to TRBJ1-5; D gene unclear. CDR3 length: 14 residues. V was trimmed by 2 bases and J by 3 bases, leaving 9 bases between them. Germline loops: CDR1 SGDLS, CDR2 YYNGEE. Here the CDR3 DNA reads TGTGCCAGCAGCGTGGACGGAGCCAATCAGCCCCAGCATTTT. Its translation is CASSVDGANQPQHF.

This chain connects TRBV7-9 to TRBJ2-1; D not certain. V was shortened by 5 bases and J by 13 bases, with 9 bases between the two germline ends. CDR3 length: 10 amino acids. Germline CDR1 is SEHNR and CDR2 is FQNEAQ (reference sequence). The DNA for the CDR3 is TGTGCCAGCAGCGGGAATAACCAGTTCTTC. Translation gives CASSGNNQFF.

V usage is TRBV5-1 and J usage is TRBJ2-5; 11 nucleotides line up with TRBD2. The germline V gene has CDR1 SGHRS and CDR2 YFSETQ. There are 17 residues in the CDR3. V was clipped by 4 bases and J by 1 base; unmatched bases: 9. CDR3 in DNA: TGCGCCAGCAGCGCCGCTAGCGGGAGGTGGGGCCAAGAGACCCAGTACTTC. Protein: CASSAASGRWGQETQYF.

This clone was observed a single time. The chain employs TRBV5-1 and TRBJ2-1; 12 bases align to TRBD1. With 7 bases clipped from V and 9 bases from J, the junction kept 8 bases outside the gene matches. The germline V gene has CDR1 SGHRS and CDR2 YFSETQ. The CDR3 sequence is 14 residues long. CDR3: CASSAGQGAREQFF. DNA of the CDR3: TGCGCCAGCTCGGCGGGACAGGGGGCGCGTGAGCAGTTCTTC.

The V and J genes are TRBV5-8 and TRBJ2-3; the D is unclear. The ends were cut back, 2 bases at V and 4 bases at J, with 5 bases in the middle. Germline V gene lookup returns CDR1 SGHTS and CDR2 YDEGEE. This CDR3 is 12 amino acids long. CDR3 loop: CASSFWSDTQYF. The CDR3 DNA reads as TGTGCCAGCAGCTTTTGGTCAGATACGCAGTATTTT.